The source of this T cell receptor (beta chain) is a study of post-analysis software for immune sequencing data. Concerning this clonotype itself: The antigen remains unidentified.

The library was made from cDNA and included unique molecular identifiers. TCRdb re-analysed the PCR reads in MiXCR, keeping a single row per CDR3 protein. The table records about 770,000 distinct CDR3 sequences, about 43% of them present only once. Germline CDR1 is DFQATT and CDR2 is SNEGSKA (reference sequence). Trimming at V came to 6 bases and at J to 6 bases, leaving 8 bases not matched to a gene. CDR3 size: 13 residues. Study observations and caveats: There were five or six TRBV segments more frequent in patients than controls, and TRBV5-6, TRBV5-1 and TRBV20-1 were among them.

The V and J genes are TRBV20-1 and TRBJ2-3; 8 positions match TRBD1. The sample comprised blood. The receptor comes from a girl aged 5-17 years with multiple sclerosis. CDR3 in DNA: TGCAGTGCCCCGTCAGGGGGCTGGGATACGCAGTATTTT. Protein sequence: CSAPSGGWDTQYF.